This T cell receptor beta chain was sequenced in a study of blood T cell repertoires in COVID-19. About the study: The United States, Italy and Spain were the sources of the acute and convalescent COVID-19 samples. Nucleic acid was either cDNA or gDNA, and it came from T cells, B-cell-depleted T cells, or PBMCs.

Original processing notes: It was from reference gene primer amplification that nucleated cell counts were estimated. The assay was immunoSEQ multiplex PCR, and TCRdb's table has in-frame clones only and misses some. D and trimming come from the DNA, and the V and J calls and clone size come from that table. The repertoire has tens of thousands of clones, around 75% of them found once; the top ten carry roughly 4%. The germline V and J ends were trimmed by 0 bases and 4 bases, with 6 bases remaining between them. CDR3 length: 14 amino acids. Germline-derived CDR1 and CDR2 are SGHNT and YENEEA. The chain uses TRBV11-3 and TRBJ2-2; D is unresolved. This receptor was obtained from a woman aged 45 to 65 with acute or convalescent COVID-19. Material: peripheral blood. Written as DNA, the CDR3 is TGTGCCAGCAGCTTAGACAGGCTCACCGGGGAGCTGTTTTTT. Its translation: CASSLDRLTGELFF. The variable domain in full, with the rest retrieved from reference TRBV11-3 and TRBJ2-2, is EAGVVQSPRYKIIEKKQPVAFWCNPISGHNTLYWYLQNLGQGPELLIRYENEEAVDDSQLPKDRFSAERLKGVDSTLKIQPAELGDSAVYLCASSLDRLTGELFFGEGSRLTVL.